Below, 2 T cell receptor beta chains from the same sample are listed, as sequenced in a study of blood T cell repertoires in COVID-19 (dated by TCRdb to about 2020). The protocol used for the library was the immunoSEQ multiplex PCR assay. TCRdb took this table from immuneACCESS and kept in-frame rearrangements with V and J called. Such tables lack part of the clones; where checked against another copy, unresolved V genes explain under half of the gap, and the rest is unexplained. For this sample the table gives approximately 90,000 clones, of which about 79% were detected only once. Of the sample, 25% falls within the top ten clones. The sequenced sample was peripheral blood. The receptor set was obtained from a man between 60 and 75 years old with acute or convalescent COVID-19.

The chain combines TRBV7-8 with TRBJ1-5, with a weak D call TRBD1 (6 bases). The V end was cut by 1 base, the J end by 1 base, with 17 bases between. Germline V lookup: CDR1 SGHVS, CDR2 FQNEAQ. This CDR3 has 18 residues. CDR3 protein: CASSLGGYTGTSNQPQHF. DNA for the CDR3: TGTGCCAGCAGCTTAGGGGGCTATACAGGGACAAGCAATCAGCCCCAGCATTTT.

V and J are TRBV19 and TRBJ1-6; 7 bases map to TRBD1. The CDR3 loop spans 15 amino acids. The V gene end was trimmed by 2 bases and the J gene end by 10 bases; junction bases not matched to a gene: 8. Germline V gene data show CDR1 as LNHDA and CDR2 as SQIVND (reference sequence). CDR3 residues: CASSITQGSGSPLHF. The CDR3 DNA sequence: TGTGCCAGTAGTATAACACAGGGGTCGGGGTCACCCCTCCACTTT.